This is a list of T cell receptor beta chains from one sample in a study of T cell responses to AZD1222 COVID-19 vaccine. The method was immunoSEQ multiplex PCR; TCRdb's version includes in-frame clones alone and lacks a portion of them. Of over 130,000 clones listed, around nine tenths are singletons. The sample consisted of peripheral blood, taken on day 0 of AZD1222 vaccination. These receptors were taken from an adult in good health. Both conserved end residues are part of each CDR3. A D gene is named only where the DNA matches it firmly. Clone size is not always given. Where it is, it says once, few, many or a class for expanded clones.

d_call clone_size j_call v_call cdr3_nt cdr3_aa
. . TRBJ1-2 TRBV7-2 TGTGCCAGCAGCCTCGGACAGCATTCCTATGGCTACACCTTC CASSLGQHSYGYTF
TRBD1 . TRBJ1-5 TRBV5-1 TGCGCCAGCAGCTTATTGGGACAGGGGGACGGTCAGCCCCAGCATTTT CASSLLGQGDGQPQHF
TRBD2 once TRBJ2-3 TRBV7-9 TGTGCCAGCAGCTTAGGGTCACTAGCGACAGATACGCAGTATTTT CASSLGSLATDTQYF
. . TRBJ2-2 TRBV18 TGTGCCAGCTCACCACGAGTACAGCCAAACACCGGGGAGCTGTTTTTT CASSPRVQPNTGELFF
. few TRBJ2-7 TRBV12-3/TRBV12-4 TGTGCCAGCGGGGGTCAGAGGGAGCAGTACTTC CASGGQREQYF
TRBD2 . TRBJ2-7 TRBV20-1 TGCAGTGCTAGTTTGGGACTAGACGAATTACGAGCTCGGCAGTACTTC CSASLGLDELRARQYF
. . TRBJ1-4 TRBV7-2 TGTGCCAGCAGCCAGACGAAGGGGGAAAAACTGTTTTTT CASSQTKGEKLFF
. . TRBJ2-1 TRBV19 TGTGCCAGTAGTCCTAGGGCCAATGAGCAGTTCTTC CASSPRANEQFF
. . TRBJ2-7 TRBV7-2 TGTGCCAGCAGCTTAAAGGGGTCCCGCTTGAGGGAGCAGTACTTC CASSLKGSRLREQYF
. . TRBJ1-1 TRBV6-5 TGTGCCAGCAGTTATTCGTGGGGGGGGACTGAAGCTTTCTTT CASSYSWGGTEAFF
TRBD1 . TRBJ2-2 TRBV2 TGTGCCAGCAGTTCTGACAGGGATGTATCCGGGGAGCTGTTTTTT CASSSDRDVSGELFF
. . TRBJ2-7 TRBV5-4 TGTGCCAGCAGCTTGGTTGGGGGGGGCCACGAGCAGTACTTC CASSLVGGGHEQYF
. . TRBJ1-2 TRBV19 TGTGCCAGTAGTATGGGGTCCCACTATGGCTACACCTTC CASSMGSHYGYTF
TRBD2 . TRBJ2-7 TRBV5-1 TGCGCCAGCAGTGAGTCGCTAGCGGGGTTTCAATACGAGCAGTACTTC CASSESLAGFQYEQYF
. . TRBJ2-6 TRBV5-1 TGCGCCAGCAGCTTGAGAACGGAAAGGATATCGACCCCGGTCTCTGGGGCCAACGTCCTGACTTTC CASSLRTERISTPVSGANVLTF
TRBD1 . TRBJ2-2 TRBV2 TGTGCCAGCAGGAAGGACAGGTCAAACACCGGGGAGCTGTTTTTT CASRKDRSNTGELFF
. once TRBJ1-6 TRBV9 TGTGCCAGCAGCGCCCGGTCCGGGAGTAATTCACCCCTCCACTTT CASSARSGSNSPLHF
. . TRBJ2-2 TRBV11-2 TGTGCCAGCAGCTTCGGGTCCGACAGGGGACTACCGGGGGAGCTGTTTTTT CASSFGSDRGLPGELFF
TRBD2 . TRBJ2-7 TRBV9 TGTGCCAGCAGCGTCGGGGCTAGCGGCCTCTACGAGCAGTACTTC CASSVGASGLYEQYF
. once TRBJ1-3 TRBV18 TGTGCCAGCTCACCAATGCGGGGAACCTCTGGAAACACCATATATTTT CASSPMRGTSGNTIYF
. . TRBJ2-7 TRBV7-9 TGTGCCAGCAGTTTAGGGGCGTACGAGCAGTACTTC CASSLGAYEQYF
TRBD2 . TRBJ2-1 TRBV19 TGTGCCAGTAGTATCGTACGGCTAGCGGGGGGCCGCCCCCAGTTCTTC CASSIVRLAGGRPQFF
. . TRBJ2-7 TRBV7-6 TGTGCCAGCAGCTTAGGGGTAATGGGGGGCGAGCAGTACTTC CASSLGVMGGEQYF
. . TRBJ1-4 TRBV29-1 TGCAGCGTCCAATTCGGTTTTGGTGAAAAACTGTTTTTT CSVQFGFGEKLFF
. . TRBJ2-1 TRBV19 TGTGCCAGTAGTATATCTCGCGACAGGACACTACCCTCACGGGAGCAGTTCTTC CASSISRDRTLPSREQFF
TRBD2 . TRBJ2-1 TRBV7-2 TGTGCCAGCAGACGATACGGGGGGGGTTACAATGAGCAGTTCTTC CASRRYGGGYNEQFF
. . TRBJ2-7 TRBV6-5 TGTGCCAGCAATCGGGACACCATCTCCTACGAGCAGTACTTC CASNRDTISYEQYF
TRBD1 . TRBJ2-1 TRBV25-1 TGTGCCAGCAGTGAATATAGGGGGCAGGGAGTCGACAATGAGCAGTTCTTC CASSEYRGQGVDNEQFF
. . TRBJ2-7 TRBV28 TGTGCCAGCAGTTTCCGGGGGCTTTCCTACGAGCAGTACTTC CASSFRGLSYEQYF
. . TRBJ2-1 TRBV29-1 TGCAGCGCCGAGGGGCGGTTAGCTTACAATGAGCAGTTCTTC CSAEGRLAYNEQFF